This is a list of T cell receptor beta chains from one sample in a study of response to subunit inactivated influenza vaccine. One entry per CDR3 protein results from TCRdb running MiXCR on the RT-PCR reads. The repertoire has about 500,000 distinct CDR3 sequences, about an eighth of them found once; the top ten carry roughly 13%. This sample comprised PBMCs from blood, obtained roughly 6 weeks after vaccination. The origin of the receptors is a man aged 50 or older who received an inactivated influenza vaccine. The conserved cysteine and the conserved F or W are not part of the CDR3 here. Fields, in order: J gene, clone size, V gene, CDR3 protein. Clone size, where shown, is once, few, many, or a class for clones that have expanded.

J: TRBJ2-7; size: many; V: TRBV20-1; CDR3: SARDLVSRQGPYEQY
J: TRBJ2-1; size: few; V: TRBV13; CDR3: ASMDRDRGSYNEQF
J: TRBJ2-5; size: many; V: TRBV29-1; CDR3: SVEGVGTARGETQY
J: TRBJ2-7; size: .; V: TRBV4-2; CDR3: ASSQEGAGIYEQY
J: TRBJ1-1; size: .; V: TRBV5-1; CDR3: ASSQTGQLNTEAF
J: TRBJ1-1; size: few; V: TRBV12-3/TRBV12-4; CDR3: ASSPPTGGNTEAF
J: TRBJ2-1; size: .; V: TRBV11-2; CDR3: ASSLARAGGNEQF
J: TRBJ2-5; size: many; V: TRBV7-8; CDR3: ASSLGGTETQY
J: TRBJ2-5; size: .; V: TRBV5-1; CDR3: ASSSSAAASRETQY
J: TRBJ2-6; size: many; V: TRBV25-1; CDR3: ASSGVFSGANVLT
J: TRBJ1-1; size: few; V: TRBV5-1; CDR3: ASSLATGRTEAF
J: TRBJ2-7; size: .; V: TRBV28; CDR3: ASIPSSGTGPYEQY
J: TRBJ2-7; size: few; V: TRBV2; CDR3: ASTIPTGTYEQY
J: TRBJ2-3; size: many; V: TRBV7-2; CDR3: ASSSTGSTDTQY
J: TRBJ1-4; size: .; V: TRBV29-1; CDR3: SVDRGGEKLF
J: TRBJ2-7; size: few; V: TRBV4-3; CDR3: ASSQDIQDQLREQY
J: TRBJ2-3; size: many; V: TRBV29-1; CDR3: SVEERLDPTDTQY
J: TRBJ2-5; size: .; V: TRBV11-2; CDR3: ASSLGVAGTQY
J: TRBJ2-3; size: few; V: TRBV20-1; CDR3: SAYMGLAGDFVDTQY
J: TRBJ2-7; size: .; V: TRBV5-6; CDR3: ASSPPGRAYEQY
J: TRBJ2-1; size: many; V: TRBV4-1; CDR3: ASSQERDRGDHEQF
J: TRBJ1-2; size: .; V: TRBV6-2/TRBV6-3; CDR3: ASSFWDSLLSGYGYT
J: TRBJ2-5; size: few; V: TRBV5-1; CDR3: ASSTTGGRGETQY
J: TRBJ2-2; size: .; V: TRBV4-3; CDR3: ASSQYEGALTGELF
J: TRBJ2-3; size: many; V: TRBV29-1; CDR3: SVATSGPTDTQY
J: TRBJ1-6; size: .; V: TRBV4-2; CDR3: ASSQDWRNSPLH
J: TRBJ1-5; size: few; V: TRBV7-3; CDR3: ASSQTVNQPQH
J: TRBJ1-5; size: .; V: TRBV10-3; CDR3: AISESRAYRVFQPQH
J: TRBJ2-3; size: few; V: TRBV11-2; CDR3: ASSLNRGSDTQY
J: TRBJ2-5; size: .; V: TRBV15; CDR3: ATSKPSGEETQY
J: TRBJ2-7; size: few; V: TRBV20-1; CDR3: SARGLGLSYEQY
J: TRBJ2-1; size: .; V: TRBV24-1; CDR3: ATSPNSGRANEQF
J: TRBJ2-5; size: .; V: TRBV6-1; CDR3: ASSTRDRAAETQY
J: TRBJ2-5; size: few; V: TRBV7-9; CDR3: ASSAGTLGETQY
J: TRBJ2-1; size: few; V: TRBV6-2/TRBV6-3; CDR3: ASSYAPGGEQF
J: TRBJ2-1; size: few; V: TRBV27; CDR3: ASGTGGWYNEQF
J: TRBJ1-3; size: .; V: TRBV5-6; CDR3: ASSFGGNSGNTIY
J: TRBJ2-7; size: many; V: TRBV20-1; CDR3: SAIPYGYEQY
J: TRBJ2-1; size: .; V: TRBV6-1; CDR3: ASSEGRFGQGRSQF
J: TRBJ2-5; size: many; V: TRBV20-1; CDR3: SASDRGKETQY
J: TRBJ1-6; size: many; V: TRBV4-3; CDR3: ASSPGRDSNSPLH
J: TRBJ2-1; size: .; V: TRBV15; CDR3: ATSRSTGAYNEQF
J: TRBJ2-5; size: .; V: TRBV5-1; CDR3: ASSPLAGGAGETQY
J: TRBJ2-1; size: many; V: TRBV10-3; CDR3: AISESWLAGHEQF
J: TRBJ2-7; size: few; V: TRBV28; CDR3: ASSAGGRSSYEQY
J: TRBJ1-5; size: few; V: TRBV6-1; CDR3: ASSRTQGSNQPQH
J: TRBJ2-1; size: .; V: TRBV24-1; CDR3: ATSDPGTGDHNEQF
J: TRBJ2-7; size: few; V: TRBV12-3/TRBV12-4; CDR3: ASSFIPQSEQY
J: TRBJ1-5; size: .; V: TRBV12-3/TRBV12-4; CDR3: ASSFRTGLSNQPQH
J: TRBJ2-7; size: .; V: TRBV11-2; CDR3: ASSTNRDRFEQY
J: TRBJ2-3; size: .; V: TRBV7-2; CDR3: ASSLGSSGSTDTQY
J: TRBJ1-2; size: few; V: TRBV14; CDR3: ASSQEMVPGYGYT
J: TRBJ1-2; size: .; V: TRBV12-3/TRBV12-4; CDR3: ASSPQAWGNYGYT
J: TRBJ2-3; size: .; V: TRBV28; CDR3: ASSLYKAGAVDTQY
J: TRBJ2-7; size: .; V: TRBV11-2; CDR3: ASSIHHGGTGWSYEQY
J: TRBJ2-1; size: .; V: TRBV12-3/TRBV12-4; CDR3: ASSSGTSEEA
J: TRBJ1-6; size: many; V: TRBV7-8; CDR3: ASSLVPSESSYNSPLH